Listed here are 10 T cell receptor beta chains from one sample, sequenced in a study of shared clonotypes between healthy human individuals. Sequencing used immunoSEQ multiplex PCR; TCRdb keeps in-frame clones, though not all of them. The sample includes 2 million to 2.5 million clones, around 95% of them seen just once. The sample taken for sequencing was naive CD4+ T cells sorted from blood. Subset here: CD45RA+ positively selected. The receptors derive from a man younger than 35 in good health.

This chain uses TRBV10-3 with TRBJ1-2, with 9 bases identical to TRBD1. The J segment lost 10 bases and the V segment lost 7 bases, leaving 10 bases of the junction unmatched. This CDR3 has 13 residues. Germline CDR1 is ENHRY and CDR2 is SYGVKD. The DNA for the CDR3 is TGTGCCATCACCCGGGACAGGGTGGCCGACTACACCTTC. Protein: CAITRDRVADYTF.

This clone has only one observation. The chain links TRBV6-5 to TRBJ1-1, with 7 bases that match TRBD1. V gave up 4 bases and J gave up 8 bases; unmatched junction bases: 7. CDR3 size: 13 residues. The germline gives CDR1 MNHEY, CDR2 SVGAGI. CDR3 protein: CASSSQGDREAFF. DNA of the CDR3: TGTGCCAGCAGTTCCCAGGGGGATCGGGAAGCTTTCTTT.

The rearrangement joins TRBV18 to TRBJ2-7; D may correspond to TRBD1 or TRBD2 (5 bases each). V dropped 2 bases and J dropped 9 bases, with 26 bases sitting between them. Germline loops: CDR1 KGHSH, CDR2 LQKENI. The CDR3 runs to 17 residues. The CDR3 reads CASSPGRSGTKGGGQYF. The CDR3 bases are TGTGCCAGCTCACCAGGGCGTTCCGGGACCAAGGGTGGCGGGCAGTACTTC.

The rearrangement joins TRBV5-1 to TRBJ2-7, with a weak D call TRBD1 (6 bases). Germline V gives CDR1 SGHRS, CDR2 YFSETQ. V lost 1 base to trimming and J lost 3 bases, with 14 bases between them. This CDR3 is built from 15 residues. Here the CDR3 DNA reads TGCGCCAGCAGCTTGACAGGGCAAGGAGGCTACGAGCAGTACTTC. As protein: CASSLTGQGGYEQYF.

This chain connects TRBV7-2 to TRBJ2-3, with 7 positions matching TRBD2. The CDR3 loop spans 13 amino acids. Per the germline V gene, CDR1 is SGHTA and CDR2 is FQGNSA. The V segment lost 4 bases and the J segment 6 bases; nucleotides outside the gene matches: 4. The CDR3 coding sequence is TGTGCCAGCAGCTCGGGAGCGGGGGATACGCAGTATTTT. Protein: CASSSGAGDTQYF.

The chain joins TRBV29-1 to TRBJ1-1, with D possibly matching TRBD1 (5 bases). The CDR3 extends over 16 amino acids. Trimming pared 5 bases from V and 4 bases from J, leaving 23 bases between. Germline-derived CDR1 and CDR2 are SQVTM and ANQGSEA. The DNA of the CDR3 is TGCAGCGTTTTAGGTGGGGCAGGGACTGCGATCACTGAAGCTTTCTTT. It is translated as CSVLGGAGTAITEAFF.

This clone was seen only once. Other DNA sequences from this sample encode an identical CDR3 as well. The chain employs TRBV7-9 and TRBJ1-3; D unclear. The CDR3 has 12 residues. Trimming took off 2 bases at V and 4 bases at J, with 3 bases between the two ends. Germline CDR1 SEHNR, CDR2 FQNEAQ (reference sequence). CDR3 amino acids: CASSLQGNTIYF. The CDR3 DNA reads as TGTGCCAGCAGCTTACAAGGAAACACCATATATTTT.

The chain has TRBV6-5 and TRBJ2-7; 8 bases agree with TRBD1. This CDR3 has 14 residues. The V gene's germline CDR1 is MNHEY and CDR2 SVGAGI. Trimming cost V 5 bases and J 1 base; bases outside gene matches: 4. The CDR3, as DNA: TGTGCCAGCAGTATATACAGGGGGTCCTACGAGCAGTACTTC. It encodes CASSIYRGSYEQYF.

Note on this clone: The sample has other DNA sequences that encode this CDR3 too. The chain combines TRBV29-1 with TRBJ2-7, with D perhaps given as TRBD1 or TRBD2 (5 bases each). CDR1 is SQVTM and CDR2 is ANQGSEA in the germline V gene. The CDR3 covers 11 residues. V lost 4 bases, J lost 3 bases, and 7 bases lay in between. This CDR3 is CSVGDGYEQYF. CDR3 nucleotides: TGCAGCGTTGGGGACGGCTACGAGCAGTACTTC.

In the case of this clone: Other DNA sequences in the same sample also yield this CDR3. V gene TRBV6-5 combines with J gene TRBJ1-5; 12 nucleotides match TRBD1. V dropped 2 bases and J dropped 6; count of bases not matched to a gene: 2. The CDR3 extends over 15 amino acids. CDR1 and CDR2 (germline): MNHEY, SVGAGI. Here the CDR3 reads CASSYGTGGGQPQHF. In DNA form, the CDR3 reads TGTGCCAGCAGTTACGGGACAGGGGGCGGTCAGCCCCAGCATTTT.